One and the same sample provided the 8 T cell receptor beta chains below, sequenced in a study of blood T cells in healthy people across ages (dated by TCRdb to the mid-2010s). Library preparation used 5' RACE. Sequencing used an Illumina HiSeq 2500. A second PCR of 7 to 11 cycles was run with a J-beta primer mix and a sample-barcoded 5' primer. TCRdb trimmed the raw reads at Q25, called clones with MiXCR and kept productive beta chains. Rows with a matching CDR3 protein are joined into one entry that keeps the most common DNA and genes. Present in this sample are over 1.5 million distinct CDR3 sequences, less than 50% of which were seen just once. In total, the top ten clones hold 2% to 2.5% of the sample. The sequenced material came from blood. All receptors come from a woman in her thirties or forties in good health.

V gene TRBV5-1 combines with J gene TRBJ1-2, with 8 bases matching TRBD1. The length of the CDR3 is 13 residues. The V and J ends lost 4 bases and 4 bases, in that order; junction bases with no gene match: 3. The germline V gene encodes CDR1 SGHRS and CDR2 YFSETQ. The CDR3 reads CASSKGQAYGYTF. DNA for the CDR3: TGCGCCAGCAGCAAGGGACAGGCCTATGGCTACACCTTC.

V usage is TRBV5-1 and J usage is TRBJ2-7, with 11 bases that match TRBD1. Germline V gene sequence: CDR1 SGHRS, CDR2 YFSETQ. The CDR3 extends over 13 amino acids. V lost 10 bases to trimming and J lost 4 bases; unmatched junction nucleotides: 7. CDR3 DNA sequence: TGCGCCTCTGGAGGGGACAGGGGGTACGAGCAGTACTTC. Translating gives CASGGDRGYEQYF.

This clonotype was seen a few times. The CDR3 loop is CASSRLGQDLPHSYEQYF. In nucleotides, the CDR3 is TGCGCCAGCAGTAGGTTGGGACAGGACTTACCACACTCCTACGAGCAGTACTTC. V is TRBV10-2 and J is TRBJ2-7, with TRBD1 identical over 8 bases. Trimming removed 5 bases from V and 0 bases from J; junction bases left unmatched: 15. The CDR3 has 18 residues. Germline assignment: CDR1 WSHSY and CDR2 SAAADI.

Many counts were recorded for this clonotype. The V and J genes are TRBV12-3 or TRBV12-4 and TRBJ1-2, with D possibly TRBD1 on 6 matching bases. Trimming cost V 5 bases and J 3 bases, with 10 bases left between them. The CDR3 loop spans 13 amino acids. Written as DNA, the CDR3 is TGTGCCAGCAGTCCTACAGGGTACTATGGCTACACCTTC. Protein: CASSPTGYYGYTF.

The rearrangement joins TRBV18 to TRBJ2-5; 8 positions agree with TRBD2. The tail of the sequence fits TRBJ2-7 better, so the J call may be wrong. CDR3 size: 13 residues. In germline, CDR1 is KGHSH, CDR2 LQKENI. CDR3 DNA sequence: TGTGCCAGCTCACCTTTCGGGGGGGACGAGCAGTACTTC. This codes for CASSPFGGDEQYF.

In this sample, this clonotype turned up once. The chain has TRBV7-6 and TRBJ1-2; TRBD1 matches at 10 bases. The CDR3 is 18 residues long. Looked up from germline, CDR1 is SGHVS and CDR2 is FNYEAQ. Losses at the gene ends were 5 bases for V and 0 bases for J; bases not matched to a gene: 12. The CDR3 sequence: CASSPDRGLVIANYGYTF. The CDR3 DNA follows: TGTGCCAGCAGCCCCGACAGGGGGCTTGTCATAGCTAACTATGGCTACACCTTC.

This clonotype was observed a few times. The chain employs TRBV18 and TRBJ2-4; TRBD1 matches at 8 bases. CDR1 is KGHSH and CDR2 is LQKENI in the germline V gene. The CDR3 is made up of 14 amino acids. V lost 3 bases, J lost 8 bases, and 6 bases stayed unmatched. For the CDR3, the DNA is TGTGCCAGCTCACCTCAGGGGGCGCGGGACATTCAGTACTTC. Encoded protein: CASSPQGARDIQYF.

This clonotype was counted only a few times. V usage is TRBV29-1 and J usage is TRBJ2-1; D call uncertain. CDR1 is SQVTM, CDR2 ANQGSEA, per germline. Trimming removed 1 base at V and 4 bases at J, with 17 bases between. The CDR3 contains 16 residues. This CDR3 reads CSVEVRDPDGYNEQFF. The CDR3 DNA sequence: TGCAGCGTTGAAGTTCGCGACCCCGACGGGTACAATGAGCAGTTCTTC.